The TCR beta chain described here comes from a study of T cell changes during pregnancy in multiple sclerosis. The germline V gene has CDR1 MNHEY and CDR2 SVGAGI. The CDR3 runs to 15 residues. Trimming stripped 6 bases from V and 0 bases from J, with 15 bases between. Assay: immunoSEQ multiplex PCR; the TCRdb copy retains only in-frame clones and omits some. The sample lists 100,000 to 150,000 clones, over 85% occurring once. The specimen comprised peripheral blood, sampled before pregnancy. The receptor's source is a female donor with multiple sclerosis, enrolled in a pregnancy study. The chain links TRBV6-5 to TRBJ2-7; D may be TRBD1 (6 bases). The CDR3 protein is CASSAPGAPSYEQYF. CDR3 coding DNA: TGTGCCAGCAGCGCCCCAGGGGCACCCTCCTACGAGCAGTACTTC.